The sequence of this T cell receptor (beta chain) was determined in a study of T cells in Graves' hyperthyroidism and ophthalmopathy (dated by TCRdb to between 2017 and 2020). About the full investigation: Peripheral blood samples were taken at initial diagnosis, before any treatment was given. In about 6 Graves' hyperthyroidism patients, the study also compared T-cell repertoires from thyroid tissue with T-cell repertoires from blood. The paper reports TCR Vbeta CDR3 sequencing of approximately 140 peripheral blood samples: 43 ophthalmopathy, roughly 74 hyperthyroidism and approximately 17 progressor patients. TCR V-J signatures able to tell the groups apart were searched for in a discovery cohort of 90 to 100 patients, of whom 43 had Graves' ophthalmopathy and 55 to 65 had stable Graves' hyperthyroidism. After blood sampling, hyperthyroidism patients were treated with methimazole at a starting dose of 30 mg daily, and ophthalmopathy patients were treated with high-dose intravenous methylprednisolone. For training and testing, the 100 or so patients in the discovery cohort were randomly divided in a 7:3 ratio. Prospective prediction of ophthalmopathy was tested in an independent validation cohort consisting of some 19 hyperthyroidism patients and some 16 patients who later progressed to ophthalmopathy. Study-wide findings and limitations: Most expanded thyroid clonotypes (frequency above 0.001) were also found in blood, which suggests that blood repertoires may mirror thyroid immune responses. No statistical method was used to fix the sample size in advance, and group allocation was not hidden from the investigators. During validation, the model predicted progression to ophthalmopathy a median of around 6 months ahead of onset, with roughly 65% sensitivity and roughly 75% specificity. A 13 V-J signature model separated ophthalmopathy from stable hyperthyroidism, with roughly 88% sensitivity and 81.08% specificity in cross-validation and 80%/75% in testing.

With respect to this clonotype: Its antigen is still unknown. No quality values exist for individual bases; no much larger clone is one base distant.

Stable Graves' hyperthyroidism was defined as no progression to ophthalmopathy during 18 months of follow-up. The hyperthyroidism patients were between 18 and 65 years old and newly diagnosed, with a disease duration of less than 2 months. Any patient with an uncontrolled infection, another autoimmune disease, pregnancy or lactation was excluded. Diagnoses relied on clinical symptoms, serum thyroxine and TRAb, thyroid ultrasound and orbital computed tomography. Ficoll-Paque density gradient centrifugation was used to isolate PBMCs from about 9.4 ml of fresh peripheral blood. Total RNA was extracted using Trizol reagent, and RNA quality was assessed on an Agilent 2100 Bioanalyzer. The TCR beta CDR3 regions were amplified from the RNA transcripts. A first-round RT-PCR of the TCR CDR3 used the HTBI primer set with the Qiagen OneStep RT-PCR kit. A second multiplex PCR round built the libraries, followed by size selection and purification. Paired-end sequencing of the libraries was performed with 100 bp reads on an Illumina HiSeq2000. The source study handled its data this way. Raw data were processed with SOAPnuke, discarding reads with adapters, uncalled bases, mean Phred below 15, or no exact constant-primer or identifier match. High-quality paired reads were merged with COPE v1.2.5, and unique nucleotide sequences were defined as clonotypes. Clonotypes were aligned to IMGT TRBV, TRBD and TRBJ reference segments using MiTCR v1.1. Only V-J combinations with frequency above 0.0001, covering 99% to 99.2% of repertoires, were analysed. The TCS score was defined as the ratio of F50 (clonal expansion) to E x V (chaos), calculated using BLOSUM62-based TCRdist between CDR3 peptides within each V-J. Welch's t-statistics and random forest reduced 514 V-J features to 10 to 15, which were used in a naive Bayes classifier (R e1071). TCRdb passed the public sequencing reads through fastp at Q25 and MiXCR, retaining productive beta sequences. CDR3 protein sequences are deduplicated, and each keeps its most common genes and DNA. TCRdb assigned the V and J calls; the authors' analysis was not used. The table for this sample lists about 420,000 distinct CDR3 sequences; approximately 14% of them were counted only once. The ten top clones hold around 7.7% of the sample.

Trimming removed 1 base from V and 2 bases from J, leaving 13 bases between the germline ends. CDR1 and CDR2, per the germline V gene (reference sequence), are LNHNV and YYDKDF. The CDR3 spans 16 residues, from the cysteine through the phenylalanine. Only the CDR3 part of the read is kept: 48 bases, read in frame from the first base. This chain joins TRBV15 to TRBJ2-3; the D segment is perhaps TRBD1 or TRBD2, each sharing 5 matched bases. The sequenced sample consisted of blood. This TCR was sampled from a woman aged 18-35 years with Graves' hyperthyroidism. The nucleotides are TGTGCCACCAGCAGAGGCGTCGAGGGGCTCACAGATACGCAGTATTTT. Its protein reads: CATSRGVEGLTDTQYF.